Detailed here is one TCR beta chain. Its antigen is not known. This entry belongs to a study of OX40 agonist ivuxolimab in advanced cancers. Study-wide findings and caveats: Also showing low normalized T-cell clonal expansion were some of the nonresponders. At 0.1 to 3.0 mg/kg, CD4+ and CD8+ blood T cells expanded clonally by week 6.

Sequencing was performed with immunoSEQ multiplex PCR; in TCRdb, only in-frame clones are kept and a portion is missing. In the table there are approximately 77,000 clones, roughly four fifths of which are singletons. In germline, CDR1 is SEHNR, CDR2 FQNEAQ (reference sequence). There are 13 residues in the CDR3. With 4 bases removed from V and 4 bases from J, the gap between germline ends came to 7 bases. This clonotype was sampled from an adult with an advanced solid tumor such as melanoma, head and neck, liver or kidney cancer. The chain couples TRBV7-9 to TRBJ1-4; D uncertain. Material: CD4+ or CD8+ T cells sorted from blood, obtained in a trial of the OX40 agonist ivuxolimab. CDR3 amino acids: CASSSHSNEKLFF. The CDR3 DNA reads as TGTGCCAGCAGCTCTCACAGTAATGAAAAACTGTTTTTT.